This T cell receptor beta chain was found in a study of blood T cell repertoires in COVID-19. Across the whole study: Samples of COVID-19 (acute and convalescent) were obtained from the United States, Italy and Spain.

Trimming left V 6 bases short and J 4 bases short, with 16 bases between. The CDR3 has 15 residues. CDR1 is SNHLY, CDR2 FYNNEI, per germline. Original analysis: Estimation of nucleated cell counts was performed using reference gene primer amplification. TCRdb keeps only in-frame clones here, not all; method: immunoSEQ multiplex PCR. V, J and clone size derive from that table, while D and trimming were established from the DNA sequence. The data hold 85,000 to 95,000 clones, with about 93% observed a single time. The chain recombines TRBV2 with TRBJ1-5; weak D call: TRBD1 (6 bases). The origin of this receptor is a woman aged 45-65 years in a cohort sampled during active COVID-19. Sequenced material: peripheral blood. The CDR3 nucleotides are TGTGCCAGCAGGGGGGAGGGGGTTAATAATCAGCCCCAGCATTTT. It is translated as CASRGEGVNNQPQHF.